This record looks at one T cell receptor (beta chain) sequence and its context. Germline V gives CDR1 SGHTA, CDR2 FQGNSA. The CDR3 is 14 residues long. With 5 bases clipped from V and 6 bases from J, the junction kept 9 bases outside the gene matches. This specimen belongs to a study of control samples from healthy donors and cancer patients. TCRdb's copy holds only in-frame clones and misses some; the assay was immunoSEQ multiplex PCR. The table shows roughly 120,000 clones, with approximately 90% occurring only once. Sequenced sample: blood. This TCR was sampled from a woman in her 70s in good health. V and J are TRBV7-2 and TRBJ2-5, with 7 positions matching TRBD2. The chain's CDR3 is CASSPRGVMQTQYF. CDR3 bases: TGTGCCAGCAGCCCTCGGGGGGTTATGCAGACCCAGTACTTC.